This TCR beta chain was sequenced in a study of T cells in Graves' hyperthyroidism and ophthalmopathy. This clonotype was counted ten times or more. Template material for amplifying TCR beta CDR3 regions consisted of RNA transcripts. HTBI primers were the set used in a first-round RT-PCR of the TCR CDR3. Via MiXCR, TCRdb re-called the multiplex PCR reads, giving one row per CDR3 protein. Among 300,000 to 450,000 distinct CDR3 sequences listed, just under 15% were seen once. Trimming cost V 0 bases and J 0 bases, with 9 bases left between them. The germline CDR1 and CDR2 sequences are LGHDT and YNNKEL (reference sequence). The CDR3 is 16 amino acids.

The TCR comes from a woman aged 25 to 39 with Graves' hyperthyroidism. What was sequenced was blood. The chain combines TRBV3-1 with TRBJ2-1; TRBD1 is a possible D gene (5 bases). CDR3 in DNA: TGTGCCAGCAGCCAAGATCTCGACAGCTCCTACAATGAGCAGTTCTTC. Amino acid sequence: CASSQDLDSSYNEQFF.